Listed below are T cell receptor beta chains from one sample, sequenced in a study of breast tumors, draining lymph nodes, adjacent tissues. Each CDR3 protein is one row after TCRdb ran MiXCR on the multiplex PCR reads. The sample records around 140,000 distinct CDR3 sequences, about a fifth being singletons. Sequencing used axillary lymph node tissue. The receptors were gathered from a female donor with breast cancer. Some clones in this sample may be carry-over from other donors' samples. The CDR3 runs from the conserved cysteine through the conserved F or W.

v_call	j_call	cdr3_aa
TRBV20-1	TRBJ2-5	CSVRENTGEQETQYF
TRBV27	TRBJ2-7	CASSPRRTGTYEQYF
TRBV28	TRBJ1-5	CASSFLRTGVGQPQHF
TRBV28	TRBJ1-5	CASSYLPGTGHQPQHF
TRBV6-2/TRBV6-3	TRBJ2-2	CASSYIRGGELFF
TRBV2	TRBJ2-7	CASSRYEQYF
TRBV20-1	TRBJ2-7	CSAHSLGTVTYEQYF
TRBV6-1	TRBJ2-3	CASSERTIGTDTQYF
TRBV20-1	TRBJ2-7	CSASGRDYEQYF
TRBV5-5	TRBJ2-3	CASSFGAAPPDTQYF
TRBV6-5	TRBJ2-2	CASRGGPFSGELFF
TRBV29-1	TRBJ2-3	CSVYKGDTQYF
TRBV5-1	TRBJ1-1	CASSPLRQGGNTEAFF
TRBV19	TRBJ2-5	CASSTQRAGGLETQYF
TRBV20-1	TRBJ2-5	CSARDPWVEQETQNF
TRBV6-2/TRBV6-3	TRBJ2-3	CASTDRTDTQYF
TRBV15	TRBJ2-1	CATSRGGTSGSSGQFF
TRBV11-3	TRBJ2-5	CASNPAILRQGQETQYF
TRBV6-5	TRBJ2-5	CASSWRETQYF
TRBV4-1	TRBJ2-1	CASSQGTSGSSYNEQFF
TRBV11-3	TRBJ2-7	CASSLVGGKGYEQYF
TRBV5-1	TRBJ2-5	CASSLAGVGQETQYF
TRBV20-1	TRBJ2-4	CSVTSGRKNIQYF
TRBV5-6	TRBJ2-1	CASRYEGEQFF
TRBV4-2	TRBJ2-5	CASSQEGGTNQETQYF
TRBV20-1	TRBJ1-5	CSARRGEPNQPQHF
TRBV7-8	TRBJ1-1	CASSPRGTSTEAFF
TRBV30	TRBJ1-3	CAWSTRRGSGNTIYF